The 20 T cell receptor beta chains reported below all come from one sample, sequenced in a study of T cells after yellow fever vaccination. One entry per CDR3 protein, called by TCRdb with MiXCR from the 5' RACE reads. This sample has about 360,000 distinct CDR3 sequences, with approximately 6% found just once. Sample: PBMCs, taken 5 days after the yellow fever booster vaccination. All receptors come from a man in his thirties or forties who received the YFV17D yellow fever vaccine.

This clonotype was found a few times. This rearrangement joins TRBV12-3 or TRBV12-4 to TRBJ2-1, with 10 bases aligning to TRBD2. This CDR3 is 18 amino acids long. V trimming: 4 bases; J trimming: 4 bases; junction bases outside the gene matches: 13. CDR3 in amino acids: CASSSPPPGTSAYNEQFF. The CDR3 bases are TGTGCCAGCAGTTCCCCCCCTCCCGGGACTAGCGCTTACAATGAGCAGTTCTTC.

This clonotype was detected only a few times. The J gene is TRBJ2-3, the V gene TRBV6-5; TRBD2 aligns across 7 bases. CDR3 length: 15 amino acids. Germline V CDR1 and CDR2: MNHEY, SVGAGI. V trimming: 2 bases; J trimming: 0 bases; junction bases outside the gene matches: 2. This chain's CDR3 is CASSYNSGSTDTQYF. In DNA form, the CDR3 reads TGTGCCAGCAGTTACAATAGCGGGAGCACAGATACGCAGTATTTT.

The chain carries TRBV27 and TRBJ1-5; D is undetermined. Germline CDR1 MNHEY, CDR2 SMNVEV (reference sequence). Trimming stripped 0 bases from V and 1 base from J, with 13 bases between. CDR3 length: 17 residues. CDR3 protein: CASSLSAGPGSNQPQHF. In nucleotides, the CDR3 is TGTGCCAGCAGTTTATCTGCGGGCCCAGGCAGCAATCAGCCCCAGCATTTT.

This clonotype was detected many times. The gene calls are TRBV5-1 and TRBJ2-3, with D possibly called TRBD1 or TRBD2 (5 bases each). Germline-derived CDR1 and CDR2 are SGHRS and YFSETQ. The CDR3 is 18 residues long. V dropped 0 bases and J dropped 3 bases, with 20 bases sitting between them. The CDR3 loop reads CASSLVGLSGTETDTQYF. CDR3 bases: TGCGCCAGCAGCTTGGTGGGCCTTTCCGGGACGGAAACAGATACGCAGTATTTT.

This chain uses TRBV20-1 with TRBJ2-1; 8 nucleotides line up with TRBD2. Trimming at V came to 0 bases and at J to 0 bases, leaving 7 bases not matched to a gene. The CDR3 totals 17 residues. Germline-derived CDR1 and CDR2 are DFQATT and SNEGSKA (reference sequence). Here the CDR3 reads CSARDLVGRDSYNEQFF. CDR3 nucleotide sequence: TGCAGTGCTAGAGATCTGGTCGGGAGGGACTCCTACAATGAGCAGTTCTTC.

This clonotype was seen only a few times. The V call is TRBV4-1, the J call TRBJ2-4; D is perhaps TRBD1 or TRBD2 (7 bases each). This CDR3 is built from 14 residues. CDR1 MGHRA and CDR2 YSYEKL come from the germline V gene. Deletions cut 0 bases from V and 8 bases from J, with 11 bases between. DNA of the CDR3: TGCGCCAGCAGCCAAGACAGGGGGAGGGACATTCAGTACTTC. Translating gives CASSQDRGRDIQYF.

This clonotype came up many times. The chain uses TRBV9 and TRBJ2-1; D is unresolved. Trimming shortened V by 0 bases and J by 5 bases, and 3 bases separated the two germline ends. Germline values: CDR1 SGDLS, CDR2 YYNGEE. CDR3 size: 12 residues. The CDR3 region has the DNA TGTGCCAGCAGCGTAGCCAACAATGAGCAGTTCTTC. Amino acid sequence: CASSVANNEQFF.

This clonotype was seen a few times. CDR3 residues: CSARSGNTIYF. The CDR3 region has the DNA TGCAGTGCTAGATCGGGAAACACCATATATTTT. The V gene is TRBV20-1, the J gene TRBJ1-3; D is uncertain. V was clipped by 2 bases and J by 4 bases, with 3 bases between them. Germline assignment: CDR1 DFQATT and CDR2 SNEGSKA (reference sequence). This CDR3 comprises 11 residues.

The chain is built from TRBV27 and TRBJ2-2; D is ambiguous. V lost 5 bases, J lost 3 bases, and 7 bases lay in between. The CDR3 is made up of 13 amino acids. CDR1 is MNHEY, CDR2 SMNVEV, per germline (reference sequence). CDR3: CASSPVHTGELFF. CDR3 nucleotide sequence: TGTGCCAGCAGTCCCGTCCACACCGGGGAGCTGTTTTTT.

CDR3 bases: TGTGCCAGCAGCCCCGGGCTCCCATGGGGGGAGACCCAGTACTTC. Its translation is CASSPGLPWGETQYF. The chain carries TRBV5-6 and TRBJ2-5, with D tentatively TRBD1 or TRBD2 (5 bases each). The CDR3 loop spans 15 amino acids. Per the germline V gene, CDR1 is SGHDT and CDR2 is YYEEEE. V shed 4 bases and J shed 5 bases, with 18 bases lying between them. The entire variable domain, with the rest obtained from reference TRBV5-6 and TRBJ2-5, is as follows: DAGVTQSPTHLIKTRGQQVTLRCSPKSGHDTVSWYQQALGQGPQFIFQYYEEEERQRGNFPDRFSGHQFPNYSSELNVNALLLGDSALYLCASSPGLPWGETQYFGPGTRLLVL.

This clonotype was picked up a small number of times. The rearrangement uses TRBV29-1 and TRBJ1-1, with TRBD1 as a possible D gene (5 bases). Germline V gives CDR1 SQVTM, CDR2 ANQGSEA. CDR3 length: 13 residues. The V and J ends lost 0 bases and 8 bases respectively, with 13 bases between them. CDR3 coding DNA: TGCAGCGTTGAAGATCGAAGGGGAGGAGAAGCTTTCTTT. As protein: CSVEDRRGGEAFF.

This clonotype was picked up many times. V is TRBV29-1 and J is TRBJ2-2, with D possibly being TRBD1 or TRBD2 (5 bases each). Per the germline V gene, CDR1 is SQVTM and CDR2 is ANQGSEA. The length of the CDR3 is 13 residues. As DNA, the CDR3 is TGCAGTTACGGGGCTTCGAGTTTCGGGGAGCTGTTTTTT. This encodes CSYGASSFGELFF.

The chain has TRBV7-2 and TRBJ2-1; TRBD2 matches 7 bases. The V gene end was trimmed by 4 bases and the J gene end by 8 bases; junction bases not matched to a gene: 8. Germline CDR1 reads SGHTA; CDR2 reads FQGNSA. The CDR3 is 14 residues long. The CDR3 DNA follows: TGTGCCAGCAGCTCTGGACTAGAGGTCGATGAGCAGTTCTTC. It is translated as CASSSGLEVDEQFF.

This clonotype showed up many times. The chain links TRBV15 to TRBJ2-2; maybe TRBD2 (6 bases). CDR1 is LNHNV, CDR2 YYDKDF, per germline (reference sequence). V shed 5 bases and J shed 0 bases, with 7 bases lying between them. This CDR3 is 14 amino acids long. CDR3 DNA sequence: TGTGCCACCAGCCGCGGGGCGAACACCGGGGAGCTGTTTTTT. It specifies CATSRGANTGELFF.

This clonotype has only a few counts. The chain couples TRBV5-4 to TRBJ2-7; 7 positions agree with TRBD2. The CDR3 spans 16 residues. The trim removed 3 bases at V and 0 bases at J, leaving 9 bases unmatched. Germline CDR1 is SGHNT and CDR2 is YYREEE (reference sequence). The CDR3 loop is CASSSASGITSYEQYF. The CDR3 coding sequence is TGTGCCAGCAGCTCGGCGAGCGGGATCACCTCCTACGAGCAGTACTTC.

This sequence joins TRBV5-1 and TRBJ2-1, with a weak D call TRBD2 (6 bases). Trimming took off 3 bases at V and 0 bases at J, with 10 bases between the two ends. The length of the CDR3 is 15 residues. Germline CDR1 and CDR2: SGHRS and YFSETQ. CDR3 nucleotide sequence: TGCGCCAGCAGCTCTACAGCGGGCTCCTACAATGAGCAGTTCTTC. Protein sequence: CASSSTAGSYNEQFF. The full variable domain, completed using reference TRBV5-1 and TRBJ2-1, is KAGVTQTPRYLIKTRGQQVTLSCSPISGHRSVSWYQQTPGQGLQFLFEYFSETQRNKGNFPGRFSGRQFSNSRSEMNVSTLELGDSALYLCASSSTAGSYNEQFFGPGTRLTVL.

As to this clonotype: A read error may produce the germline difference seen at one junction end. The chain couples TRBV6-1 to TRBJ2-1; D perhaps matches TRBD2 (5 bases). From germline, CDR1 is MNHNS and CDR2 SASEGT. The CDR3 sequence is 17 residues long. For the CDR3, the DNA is TGTGCCAGCAGCCTCAGCCCGGGGTCGAGCTCCTACGATGAGCAGTTCTTC. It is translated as CASSLSPGSSSYDEQFF.

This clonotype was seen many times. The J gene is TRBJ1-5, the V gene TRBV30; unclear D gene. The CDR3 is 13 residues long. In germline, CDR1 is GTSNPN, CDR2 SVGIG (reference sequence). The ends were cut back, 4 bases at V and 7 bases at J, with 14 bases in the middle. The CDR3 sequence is CAWTGGQGQPQHF. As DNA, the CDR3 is TGTGCCTGGACGGGAGGGCAAGGACAGCCCCAGCATTTT.

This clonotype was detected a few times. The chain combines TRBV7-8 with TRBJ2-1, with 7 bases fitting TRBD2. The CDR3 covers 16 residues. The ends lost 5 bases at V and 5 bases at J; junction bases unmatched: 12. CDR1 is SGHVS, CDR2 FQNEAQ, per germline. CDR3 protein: CASSPRPGRTDNEQFF. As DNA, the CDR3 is TGTGCCAGCAGCCCTCGGCCCGGGAGGACCGACAATGAGCAGTTCTTC.

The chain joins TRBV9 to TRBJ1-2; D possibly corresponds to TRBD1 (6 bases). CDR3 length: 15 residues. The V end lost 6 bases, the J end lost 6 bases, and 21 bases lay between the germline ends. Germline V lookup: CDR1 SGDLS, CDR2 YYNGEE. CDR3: CASTELDSVGDGYTF. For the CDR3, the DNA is TGTGCCAGCACCGAATTGGACAGCGTAGGGGATGGCTACACCTTC.